This T cell receptor (beta chain) was sequenced during a study of blood T cell repertoires in COVID-19. Across the whole study: Acute and convalescent COVID-19 specimens originated in the United States, Italy and Spain. Sample material is recorded as cDNA or gDNA derived from T cells, B-cell-depleted T cells, or PBMCs.

TCRdb's copy holds only in-frame clones and misses some; the assay was immunoSEQ multiplex PCR. The repertoire holds some 220,000 clones, roughly 84% seen once, with about 3% in the top ten. V was clipped by 3 bases and J by 2 bases; unmatched bases: 3. CDR3 length equals 16 residues. Germline lookup yields CDR1 MNHNS and CDR2 SASEGT. The chain has TRBV6-1 and TRBJ2-5, with TRBD2 identical over 13 bases. The sequence came from a man aged 45-65 years who had recovered from COVID-19. Material: peripheral blood. In DNA, the CDR3 is TGTGCCAGCAGTGAGGGGGGACTAGCGGGACAAGAGACCCAGTACTTC. Amino acids: CASSEGGLAGQETQYF.